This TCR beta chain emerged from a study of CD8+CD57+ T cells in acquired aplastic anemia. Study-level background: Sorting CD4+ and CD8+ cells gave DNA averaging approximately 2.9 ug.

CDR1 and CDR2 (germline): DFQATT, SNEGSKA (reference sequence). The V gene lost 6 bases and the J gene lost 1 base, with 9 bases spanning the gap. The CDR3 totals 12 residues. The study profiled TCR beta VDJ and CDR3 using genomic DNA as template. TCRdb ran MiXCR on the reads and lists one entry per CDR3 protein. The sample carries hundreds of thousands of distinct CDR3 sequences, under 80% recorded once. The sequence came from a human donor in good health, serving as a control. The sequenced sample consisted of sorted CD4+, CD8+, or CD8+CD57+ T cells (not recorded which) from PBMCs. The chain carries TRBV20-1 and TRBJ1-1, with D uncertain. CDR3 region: CSAPPPNTEAFF. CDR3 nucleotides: TGCAGTGCCCCACCGCCGAACACTGAAGCTTTCTTT.